What follows are 19 T cell receptor beta chains derived from one specimen sequenced in a study of shared clonotypes between healthy human individuals. Positively selected for CCR7, the CD45RO-negative cells used as naive CD8 cells excluded terminally differentiated effector memory CD45RA+ cells. Sequencing was performed with immunoSEQ multiplex PCR; in TCRdb, only in-frame clones are kept and a portion is missing. The data show nearly 600,000 clones, over 95% seen once. Input material: naive CD8+ T cells sorted from blood. The receptors shown here come from a woman in her twenties or thirties in good health.

The chain carries TRBV19 and TRBJ2-2; TRBD1 matches at 7 bases. Germline V gives CDR1 LNHDA, CDR2 SQIVND (reference sequence). The CDR3 contains 16 residues. V dropped 8 bases and J dropped 5; count of bases not matched to a gene: 14. DNA for the CDR3: TGTGCCAGTTTTGGTGATGAGACAGGGCTTACCGGGGAGCTGTTTTTT. Translating it yields CASFGDETGLTGELFF.

This clone was detected only once. The V gene is TRBV12-5, the J gene TRBJ1-2; 7 bases line up with TRBD1. The V gene end was trimmed by 5 bases and the J gene end by 5 bases; junction bases not matched to a gene: 11. The CDR3 totals 15 residues. In germline, CDR1 is LGHNT, CDR2 FRNRAP. The chain's CDR3 is CASGLTPGTAYGYTF. Written as DNA, the CDR3 is TGTGCTAGTGGTCTGACCCCCGGGACAGCGTATGGCTACACCTTC.

This clone was seen just once. Other DNA sequences of this sample code for an identical CDR3. J is TRBJ2-7 and V is TRBV28; D not resolved. The CDR3 extends over 11 amino acids. The germline V gene encodes CDR1 MDHEN and CDR2 SYDVKM. V dropped 3 bases and J dropped 6 bases, with 6 bases sitting between them. CDR3 in amino acids: CASSFLGEQYF. For the CDR3, the DNA is TGTGCCAGCAGTTTCTTAGGCGAGCAGTACTTC.

The rearrangement uses TRBV4-1 and TRBJ2-7; D is possibly TRBD2 (6 bases). V dropped 0 bases and J dropped 5 bases, with 8 bases sitting between them. The CDR3 spans 13 residues. Per germline, CDR1 MGHRA and CDR2 YSYEKL. The CDR3 nucleotides are TGCGCCAGCAGCCAAGAACCGGGGGACGAGCAGTACTTC. It encodes CASSQEPGDEQYF.

This rearrangement joins TRBV7-9 to TRBJ2-7; the D is unclear. The CDR3 totals 13 residues. Between the trimmed V and J ends, which lost 4 bases and 3 bases, there was a span of 10 bases. Germline loops: CDR1 SEHNR, CDR2 FQNEAQ (reference sequence). Here the CDR3 reads CASSSPQDYEQYF. For the CDR3, the DNA is TGTGCCAGCAGCTCGCCCCAAGACTACGAGCAGTACTTC.

J is TRBJ2-7 and V is TRBV18; TRBD2 matches 11 bases. The trim removed 5 bases at V and 2 bases at J, leaving 5 bases unmatched. This CDR3 has 15 amino acids. In germline, CDR1 is KGHSH, CDR2 LQKENI. The CDR3 nucleotides are TGTGCCAGCTCATCGACTAGCGGGGCCACCTACGAGCAGTACTTC. It specifies CASSSTSGATYEQYF.

The chain combines TRBV27 with TRBJ1-2, with 11 bases that match TRBD1. This CDR3 region has 12 residues. Germline CDR1 MNHEY, CDR2 SMNVEV (reference sequence). V lost 10 bases, J lost 6 bases, and 4 bases stayed unmatched. As DNA, the CDR3 is TGTGCCACCAGGACAGGGGGCGATGGCTACACCTTC. This translates into CATRTGGDGYTF.

This chain connects TRBV6-5 to TRBJ1-1; 9 bases are shared with TRBD1. CDR3 length equals 14 residues. Germline loops: CDR1 MNHEY, CDR2 SVGAGI. J was trimmed by 2 bases and V by 6 bases; bases with no gene match: 4. The CDR3, as DNA: TGTGCCAGCAGGACAGGGGGGATAAACACTGAAGCTTTCTTT. Its protein is CASRTGGINTEAFF.

The rearrangement joins TRBV7-9 to TRBJ2-5; D not resolved. The CDR3 is made up of 13 amino acids. Trimming shortened V by 7 bases and J by 0 bases, and 9 bases separated the two germline ends. Germline V gene lookup returns CDR1 SEHNR and CDR2 FQNEAQ (reference sequence). For the CDR3, the DNA is TGTGCCAGCATAGGACGGTACCAAGAGACCCAGTACTTC. Residues: CASIGRYQETQYF. Based on the CDR3 plus reference TRBV7-9 and TRBJ2-5, the full variable domain is DTGVSQNPRHKITKRGQNVTFRCDPISEHNRLYWYRQTLGQGPEFLTYFQNEAQLEKSRLLSDRFSAERPKGSFSTLEIQRTEQGDSAMYLCASIGRYQETQYFGPGTRLLVL.

This rearrangement joins TRBV13 to TRBJ2-7; 9 bases map to TRBD1. The CDR3 contains 14 residues. From germline, CDR1 is PRHDT and CDR2 FYEKMQ (reference sequence). V shed 8 bases, J shed 4 bases, and the junction held 9 bases outside the gene matches. In DNA, the CDR3 is TGTGCCAGCGGAAACCGGGACAGGGCTTACGAGCAGTACTTC. Residues: CASGNRDRAYEQYF.

The chain recombines TRBV19 with TRBJ1-2; D remains unclear. Germline CDR1 LNHDA, CDR2 SQIVND (reference sequence). With 10 bases removed from V and 8 bases from J, the gap between germline ends came to 14 bases. This CDR3 contains 11 residues. CDR3 residues: CATYTGRGYTF. In DNA form, the CDR3 reads TGTGCCACCTATACGGGTAGAGGCTACACCTTC.

To note about this clone: Other DNA sequences in this specimen translate into the identical CDR3. This chain uses TRBV4-1 with TRBJ2-2; 8 nucleotides line up with TRBD2. The CDR3 is 16 residues long. Germline CDR1 reads MGHRA; CDR2 reads YSYEKL. V shed 3 bases, J shed 5 bases, and the junction held 8 bases outside the gene matches. The CDR3 nucleotides are TGCGCCAGCAGCCACGGATTAGCGGGATTTACCGGGGAGCTGTTTTTT. It specifies CASSHGLAGFTGELFF.

This clone came up once. The J gene is TRBJ1-5, the V gene TRBV11-2; D unresolved. The CDR3 extends over 16 amino acids. Deletions cut 5 bases from V and 2 bases from J, with 16 bases between. From germline, CDR1 is SGHAT and CDR2 FQNNGV. CDR3 sequence reads: CASSPDGVAGNQPQHF. CDR3 in DNA: TGTGCCAGCAGCCCGGACGGCGTAGCGGGCAATCAGCCCCAGCATTTT.

The chain is built from TRBV29-1 and TRBJ2-1, with a weak D call TRBD2 (6 bases). V gave up 7 bases and J gave up 3 bases, with 16 bases separating them. Germline V gives CDR1 SQVTM, CDR2 ANQGSEA. This CDR3 is 14 amino acids long. The CDR3 nucleotides read TGCAGCGAGCACCGGGGGACGAACTACAATGAGCAGTTCTTC. This gives the protein CSEHRGTNYNEQFF.

This clone was seen only once. The chain uses TRBV15 and TRBJ2-5; weak D call: TRBD2 (6 bases). In germline, CDR1 is LNHNV, CDR2 YYDKDF (reference sequence). V was clipped by 5 bases and J by 0 bases, with 28 bases between them. The CDR3 contains 20 residues. In nucleotides, the CDR3 is TGTGCCACCAGCGATGAAAAAGCGGGCCCCTGGACACCTAACCAAGAGACCCAGTACTTC. Encoded protein: CATSDEKAGPWTPNQETQYF.

The gene calls are TRBV15 and TRBJ2-1, with D perhaps given as TRBD1 or TRBD2 (5 bases each). Trimming removed 0 bases from V and 16 bases from J, with 19 bases in between. This CDR3 spans 14 amino acids. The V gene's germline CDR1 is LNHNV and CDR2 YYDKDF (reference sequence). The CDR3 region has the DNA TGTGCCACCAGCAGAGATGGAAATTCCGGGACGCATTTCTTC. This gives the protein CATSRDGNSGTHFF.

This rearrangement joins TRBV6-6 to TRBJ2-3; possibly TRBD1 or TRBD2 for D (5 bases each). Trimming pared 10 bases from V and 3 bases from J, leaving 14 bases between. The CDR3 covers 13 residues. The germline gives CDR1 MNHNY, CDR2 SVGAGI (reference sequence). CDR3 region: CATRGLGTDTQYF. In DNA, the CDR3 is TGTGCCACGAGGGGTCTGGGAACAGATACGCAGTATTTT.

This clone was seen only once. Within the sample, other DNA sequences also encode this same CDR3. The rearrangement links TRBV27 to TRBJ2-7; TRBD1 agrees at 7 bases. This CDR3 has 14 residues. Germline V gives CDR1 MNHEY, CDR2 SMNVEV (reference sequence). V shed 2 bases, J shed 3 bases, and the junction held 4 bases outside the gene matches. The CDR3 nucleotides read TGTGCCAGCAGTTTAAGGGGGCAGGGCTACGAGCAGTACTTC. Translating gives CASSLRGQGYEQYF.

In DNA form, the CDR3 reads TGCGCCAGCAGCCCCCTCCCGGCCCCCACTGAAGCTTTCTTT. This translates into CASSPLPAPTEAFF. The chain combines TRBV4-1 with TRBJ1-1; D ambiguous. This CDR3 comprises 14 residues. The V and J ends lost 4 bases and 4 bases respectively, with 13 bases between them. Looked up from germline, CDR1 is MGHRA and CDR2 is YSYEKL.